These 26 T cell receptor beta chains were all obtained from the same sample, sequenced in a study of HIV-infected patients and healthy controls. All unsorted peripheral T cells were captured because whole blood was used without fractionation. cDNA was made from about 500 ng RNA using alpha and beta constant primers. Separate chain-specific third strand synthesis with multiplexing indices produced the alpha and beta libraries. TCRdb re-called the 5' RACE reads with MiXCR, one entry per CDR3 protein. The table lists around 7,800 distinct CDR3 sequences, 5% to 6.5% of them singletons. The sequences come from blood, collected before antiretroviral therapy. These receptor sequences come from an adult with HIV infection.

V and J are TRBV5-6 and TRBJ2-5; D possibly corresponds to TRBD1 (6 bases). The CDR3 covers 15 residues. Trimming removed 1 base at V and 2 bases at J, with 12 bases between. Germline V CDR1 and CDR2: SGHDT, YYEEEE. Here the CDR3 reads CASSLSGVGQETQYF. In DNA, the CDR3 is TGTGCCAGCAGCTTGTCAGGGGTAGGGCAAGAGACCCAGTACTTC.

In its sample, this clonotype was seen many times. This rearrangement joins TRBV12-3 or TRBV12-4 to TRBJ1-1, with TRBD1 matching over 8 bases. V lost 3 bases, J lost 4 bases, and 7 bases stayed unmatched. The CDR3 has 15 residues. The CDR3 here is CASSLYRGWSTEAFF. In DNA, the CDR3 is TGTGCCAGCAGTTTGTACAGGGGGTGGTCCACTGAAGCTTTCTTT.

This clonotype was seen repeatedly, ten times or more. The rearrangement links TRBV11-2 to TRBJ2-5; no definite D call. The V and J ends lost 2 bases and 1 base respectively, with 14 bases between them. Germline V lookup: CDR1 SGHAT, CDR2 FQNNGV. The CDR3 length is 16 residues. CDR3 amino acids: CASSLRPFMIQETQYF. The CDR3 DNA follows: TGTGCCAGCAGCTTACGCCCCTTCATGATCCAAGAGACCCAGTACTTC.

This clonotype occurred a few times. This chain links TRBV6-1 with TRBJ1-1; D not resolved. The germline gives CDR1 MNHNS, CDR2 SASEGT. The V and J ends lost 3 bases and 0 bases respectively, with 5 bases between them. The CDR3 totals 13 residues. The CDR3 is CASSEGMNTEAFF. CDR3 DNA: TGTGCCAGCAGTGAGGGGATGAACACTGAAGCTTTCTTT.

This clonotype was detected ten times or more. The chain combines TRBV5-1 with TRBJ2-1; D is perhaps TRBD1 or TRBD2 (5 bases each). There are 14 residues in the CDR3. CDR1 is SGHRS and CDR2 is YFSETQ in the germline V gene. Trimming left V 0 bases short and J 5 bases short, with 9 bases between. The CDR3 here is CASSLVLGDNEQFF. The CDR3 coding sequence is TGCGCCAGCAGCTTGGTACTAGGGGACAATGAGCAGTTCTTC.

This clonotype is labeled as medium-sized (0.01 to 0.1%). The chain joins TRBV9 to TRBJ1-2, with 7 bases lining up with TRBD1. Per germline, CDR1 SGDLS and CDR2 YYNGEE. The junction had 4 bases not matched to a gene; V was cut back by 0 bases and J by 5 bases. This CDR3 has 14 residues. CDR3 bases: TGTGCCAGCAGCGTAGGGACAGGACAGTATGGCTACACCTTC. Translated: CASSVGTGQYGYTF.

This clonotype is labeled medium-sized (0.01 to 0.1%). The chain recombines TRBV29-1 with TRBJ1-1; no definite D call. In germline, CDR1 is SQVTM, CDR2 ANQGSEA. V was pared by 7 bases and J by 1 base, with 16 bases between. This CDR3 contains 14 residues. CDR3 in DNA: TGCAGCGGCGGTGAACGTAGTAGGAACACTGAAGCTTTCTTT. Amino acids: CSGGERSRNTEAFF. The variable domain in full, with the rest retrieved from reference TRBV29-1 and TRBJ1-1, is SAVISQKPSRDICQRGTSLTIQCQVDSQVTMMFWYRQQPGQSLTLIATANQGSEATYESGFVIDKFPISRPNLTFSTLTVSNMSPEDSSIYLCSGGERSRNTEAFFGQGTRLTVV.

This clonotype has ten or more counts. This sequence joins TRBV7-3 and TRBJ2-1; D is perhaps TRBD2 (7 bases). Germline assignment: CDR1 SGHTA and CDR2 FQGTGA. This CDR3 has 15 residues. Trimming left V 1 base short and J 2 bases short, with 9 bases between. This CDR3 reads CASSLIGGPYNEQFF. The CDR3 DNA reads TGTGCCAGCAGCTTAATCGGGGGGCCCTACAATGAGCAGTTCTTC.

This clonotype was found many times. The chain couples TRBV20-1 to TRBJ2-7; D is unresolved. Trimming stripped 1 base from V and 0 bases from J, with 10 bases between. This CDR3 is 14 amino acids long. CDR1 is DFQATT and CDR2 is SNEGSKA in the germline V gene (reference sequence). This CDR3 is CSARGLPSSYEQYF. The CDR3 DNA sequence: TGCAGTGCTAGAGGACTCCCTAGCTCCTACGAGCAGTACTTC.

The table lists this clonotype with many counts. The rearrangement uses TRBV7-2 and TRBJ1-5; no definite D call. This CDR3 is built from 16 residues. V was pared by 5 bases and J by 6 bases, with 20 bases between. Germline V CDR1 and CDR2: SGHTA, FQGNSA. The CDR3 region has the DNA TGTGCCAGCAGCCTACACCCCCTCCGGGCCCGTCAGCCCCAGCATTTT. Its translation is CASSLHPLRARQPQHF.

This clonotype was seen many times. The J gene is TRBJ2-5, the V gene TRBV2; 15 bases agree with TRBD2. Losses at the gene ends were 7 bases for V and 1 base for J; bases not matched to a gene: 4. Germline CDR1 is SNHLY and CDR2 is FYNNEI. CDR3 size: 16 residues. Here the CDR3 DNA reads TGTGCCAGCATAGGGGGACTAGCGGGGGGCCAAGAGACCCAGTACTTC. The encoded protein is CASIGGLAGGQETQYF.

This clonotype was recorded at least ten times. V gene TRBV7-2 combines with J gene TRBJ2-7; D gene ambiguous. This CDR3 comprises 14 residues. Trimming stripped 5 bases from V and 1 base from J, with 12 bases between. The germline gives CDR1 SGHTA, CDR2 FQGNSA. The CDR3 region has the DNA TGTGCCAGCAGCCCCGCAGTGGAATCCTACGAGCAGTACTTC. Its translation is CASSPAVESYEQYF.

This clonotype was found many times. This chain links TRBV6-6 with TRBJ1-1; 9 bases map to TRBD1. Germline V CDR1 and CDR2: MNHNY, SVGAGI (reference sequence). V was pared by 2 bases and J by 2 bases, with 3 bases of the junction left unmatched. The CDR3 covers 15 residues. In DNA, the CDR3 is TGTGCCAGCAGTTACGAGGGACAGGGTAACACTGAAGCTTTCTTT. The encoded protein is CASSYEGQGNTEAFF.

This clonotype was found many times. This chain links TRBV7-9 with TRBJ2-4, with unresolved D. The germline gives CDR1 SEHNR, CDR2 FQNEAQ (reference sequence). CDR3 size: 15 residues. The germline V and J ends were trimmed by 4 bases and 0 bases, with 10 bases remaining between them. The CDR3 spells CASSSMELAKNIQYF. The CDR3 DNA is TGTGCCAGCAGCTCGATGGAACTAGCCAAAAACATTCAGTACTTC.

There are many counts of this clonotype. This chain links TRBV5-4 with TRBJ2-7; D tentatively fits TRBD1 or TRBD2 (6 bases each). The V end was cut by 6 bases, the J end by 5 bases, with 18 bases between. The CDR3 sequence is 14 residues long. Germline V CDR1 and CDR2: SGHNT, YYREEE (reference sequence). CDR3 bases: TGTGCCAGCACGTCACGGCCGGGGGCCGACGAGCAGTACTTC. This codes for CASTSRPGADEQYF.

By share, this clonotype ranks as medium-sized. The chain combines TRBV10-2 with TRBJ2-7; possible D gene TRBD2, 5 bases. CDR3 length: 12 amino acids. Germline V gives CDR1 WSHSY, CDR2 SAAADI. V was clipped by 10 bases and J by 1 base, with 11 bases between them. CDR3 sequence reads: CATSSGSYEQYV. For the CDR3, the DNA is TGCGCCACCTCCTCGGGGTCCTACGAGCAGTACGTC.

J is TRBJ2-1 and V is TRBV24-1; a weak D match, TRBD2 (6 bases). V was shortened by 4 bases and J by 3 bases, with 9 bases between the two germline ends. The CDR3 is 14 amino acids. The germline V gene has CDR1 KGHDR and CDR2 SFDVKD. The CDR3: CATSEGLNYNEQFF. The CDR3 region has the DNA TGTGCCACCAGTGAGGGACTCAACTACAATGAGCAGTTCTTC.

By proportion, this clonotype is medium-sized. The V and J genes are TRBV3-1 and TRBJ2-5; TRBD2 matches 8 bases. Germline assignment: CDR1 LGHDT and CDR2 YNNKEL (reference sequence). Trimming cost V 3 bases and J 4 bases; bases outside gene matches: 4. There are 14 residues in the CDR3. DNA for the CDR3: TGTGCCAGCAGCCAGAGAGCGGGGGCAGAGACCCAGTACTTC. It encodes CASSQRAGAETQYF.

In its sample, this clonotype was seen many times. The chain carries TRBV10-3 and TRBJ1-1; D perhaps matches TRBD1 (6 bases). Per the germline V gene, CDR1 is ENHRY and CDR2 is SYGVKD. V lost 3 bases, J lost 0 bases, and 8 bases lay in between. This CDR3 is built from 14 residues. The CDR3 is CAISDHRVNTEAFF. The CDR3 nucleotides are TGTGCCATCAGTGATCACAGGGTGAACACTGAAGCTTTCTTT.

This clonotype was seen ten or more times. The genes are TRBV7-2 and TRBJ1-1; 7 positions match TRBD1. This CDR3 is 14 amino acids long. Germline CDR1 and CDR2: SGHTA and FQGNSA. V lost 5 bases to trimming and J lost 6 bases; unmatched junction nucleotides: 9. The CDR3 protein is CASSRDRGRPEAFF. For the CDR3, the DNA is TGTGCCAGCAGCAGGGACAGAGGTAGACCTGAAGCTTTCTTT.

This clonotype has a count of ten or more. V gene TRBV29-1 combines with J gene TRBJ2-1, with unresolved D. Germline lookup yields CDR1 SQVTM and CDR2 ANQGSEA. V lost 2 bases and J 9 bases, leaving 14 bases between the germline ends. This CDR3 comprises 13 residues. In nucleotides, the CDR3 is TGCAGCGTTGAATCTAGTGGCGGCGGTGAGCAGTTCTTC. This encodes CSVESSGGGEQFF.

This clonotype occurred many times. This rearrangement joins TRBV6-5 to TRBJ2-1; perhaps TRBD1 as D (6 bases). Germline CDR1 reads MNHEY; CDR2 reads SVGAGI. V was cut by 10 bases and J by 7 bases, with 14 bases left in between. The length of the CDR3 is 12 residues. CDR3 region: CATTGTLNEQFF. DNA of the CDR3: TGTGCCACCACGGGGACATTGAATGAGCAGTTCTTC.

This clonotype has just a few counts. The chain links TRBV12-3 or TRBV12-4 to TRBJ1-1; D is possibly TRBD1 (5 bases). The CDR3 runs 13 residues. Trimming cost V 7 bases and J 5 bases, with 14 bases left between them. The CDR3 spells CASTRDGPTEAFF. CDR3 sequence (DNA): TGTGCCAGCACCCGGGACGGGCCAACTGAAGCTTTCTTT.

There are many counts of this clonotype. This sequence joins TRBV27 and TRBJ2-5; 8 bases align to TRBD1. V was pared by 5 bases and J by 8 bases, with 13 bases of the junction left unmatched. Germline CDR1 MNHEY, CDR2 SMNVEV (reference sequence). The CDR3 extends over 15 amino acids. CDR3: CASSETGGETHTQYF. The CDR3 DNA is TGTGCCAGCAGTGAAACAGGGGGAGAGACCCATACCCAGTACTTC.

The sample holds many counts of this clonotype. CDR3 in amino acids: CASSFKGRTEAFF. CDR3 DNA: TGTGCCAGCAGCTTTAAGGGACGGACTGAAGCTTTCTTT. This chain joins TRBV7-2 and TRBJ1-1, with D possibly being TRBD1 (5 bases). V lost 3 bases to trimming and J lost 5 bases, with 10 bases between them. CDR3 size: 13 residues. Germline V gene lookup returns CDR1 SGHTA and CDR2 FQGNSA.

The chain carries TRBV2 and TRBJ2-1; TRBD1 matches at 9 bases. V lost 4 bases to trimming and J lost 3 bases; unmatched junction nucleotides: 4. Germline CDR1 is SNHLY and CDR2 is FYNNEI. The CDR3 runs 15 residues. The CDR3 DNA reads TGTGCCAGCAGTGTGGGACAGGGCATCTACAATGAGCAGTTCTTC. It translates to CASSVGQGIYNEQFF.